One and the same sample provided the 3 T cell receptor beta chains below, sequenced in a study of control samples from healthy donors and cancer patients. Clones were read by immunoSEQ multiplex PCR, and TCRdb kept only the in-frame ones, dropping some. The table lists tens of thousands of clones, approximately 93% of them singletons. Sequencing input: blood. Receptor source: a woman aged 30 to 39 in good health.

Written as DNA, the CDR3 is TGTGCCAGCAGCTCCCAGGGACAGGGAGGCACTGAAGCTTTCTTT. Translated, it gives CASSSQGQGGTEAFF. The chain has TRBV9 and TRBJ1-1; TRBD1 aligns across 9 bases. The CDR3 runs 15 residues. The V gene end was trimmed by 4 bases and the J gene end by 4 bases; junction bases not matched to a gene: 8. Per the germline V gene, CDR1 is SGDLS and CDR2 is YYNGEE.

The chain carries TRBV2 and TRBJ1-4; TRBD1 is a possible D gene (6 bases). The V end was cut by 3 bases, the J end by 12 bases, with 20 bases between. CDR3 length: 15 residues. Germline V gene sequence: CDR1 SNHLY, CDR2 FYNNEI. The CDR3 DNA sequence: TGTGCCAGCAGTGACCACAGGGTGACGGTTTTGGAACTGTTTTTT. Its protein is CASSDHRVTVLELFF.

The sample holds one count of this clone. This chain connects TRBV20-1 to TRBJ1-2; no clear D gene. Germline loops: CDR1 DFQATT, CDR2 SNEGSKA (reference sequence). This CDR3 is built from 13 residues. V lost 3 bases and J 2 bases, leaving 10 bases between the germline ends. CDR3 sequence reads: CSASTTSNYGYTF. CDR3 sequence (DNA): TGCAGTGCTAGTACGACTTCGAACTATGGCTACACCTTC.